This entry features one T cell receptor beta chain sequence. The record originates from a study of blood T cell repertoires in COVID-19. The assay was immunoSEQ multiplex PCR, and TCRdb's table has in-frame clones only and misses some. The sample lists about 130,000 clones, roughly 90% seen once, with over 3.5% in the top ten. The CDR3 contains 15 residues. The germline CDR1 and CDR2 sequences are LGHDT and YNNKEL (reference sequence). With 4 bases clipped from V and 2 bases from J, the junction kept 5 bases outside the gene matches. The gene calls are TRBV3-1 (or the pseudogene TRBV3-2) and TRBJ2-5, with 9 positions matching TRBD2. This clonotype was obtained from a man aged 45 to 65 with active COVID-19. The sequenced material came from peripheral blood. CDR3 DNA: TGTGCCAGCAGCCCAAGCGGGGGGTTTCAAGAGACCCAGTACTTC. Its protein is CASSPSGGFQETQYF.